This is a list of T cell receptor beta chains from one sample in a study of blood T cell repertoires in COVID-19. Assay: immunoSEQ multiplex PCR; the TCRdb copy retains only in-frame clones and omits some. The table records some 330,000 clones, approximately 90% of them present only once. The sequencing input was PBMCs or T cells enriched from blood (not recorded which). The source is a man under 40 who had recovered from COVID-19. Both conserved end residues are part of each CDR3. Each record gives: CDR3 protein, CDR3 DNA, V gene, clone size, J gene, D gene, CDR3 length. D genes are given only for firm matches. Size tells how often a clone was seen (once, few, many) or the class of an expanded clone, and some rows leave it out.

CAISELQGRRGTDTQYF TGTGCCATCAGTGAGCTGCAGGGTCGGAGGGGCACAGATACGCAGTATTTT TRBV10-3 . TRBJ2-3 . 17
CASSFRQGGDNYGYTF TGTGCCAGCAGCTTCCGACAGGGGGGGGATAACTATGGCTACACCTTC TRBV3-1/TRBV3-2 once TRBJ1-2 TRBD1 16
CASTQPASYGYTF TGTGCCAGCACCCAACCCGCCAGCTATGGCTACACCTTC TRBV2 . TRBJ1-2 . 13
CASSRDYSNQPQHF TGTGCCAGTAGCAGGGACTATAGCAATCAGCCCCAGCATTTT TRBV6-5 . TRBJ1-5 . 14
CASSESRASTEAFF TGTGCCAGCAGTGAATCCAGGGCGAGCACTGAAGCTTTCTTT TRBV2 . TRBJ1-1 . 14
CASSPTGTGAGSYGYTF TGCGCCAGCAGCCCAACCGGGACAGGGGCCGGTAGCTATGGCTACACCTTC TRBV5-1 . TRBJ1-2 TRBD1 17
CASSRRSQGNNQPQHF TGTGCCAGCAGTAGAAGATCGCAGGGGAACAATCAGCCCCAGCATTTT TRBV2 . TRBJ1-5 . 16
CASSLGTGRGYTF TGTGCCAGCAGCTTGGGCACAGGGAGAGGCTACACCTTC TRBV11-3 . TRBJ1-2 . 13
CASSVDRGVRNTEAFF TGTGCCAGCAGCGTAGACAGGGGTGTCAGGAACACTGAAGCTTTCTTT TRBV9 . TRBJ1-1 TRBD1 16
CASSPVSRNTEAFF TGTGCCAGCTCACCAGTCTCCAGGAACACTGAAGCTTTCTTT TRBV18 . TRBJ1-1 . 14
CASSVQGTGIGYTF TGTGCCAGCAGCGTACAGGGGACAGGGATTGGCTACACCTTC TRBV9 . TRBJ1-2 TRBD1 14
CASSGNIYNEQFF TGTGCCAGCAGCGGGAATATTTACAATGAGCAGTTCTTC TRBV6-5 few TRBJ2-1 . 13
CASSLVGGSTEAFF TGCGCCAGCAGCTTGGTAGGGGGTTCAACTGAAGCTTTCTTT TRBV5-1 . TRBJ1-1 . 14
CASSAPGPNFADTQYF TGTGCCAGCAGCGCTCCGGGTCCTAATTTCGCAGATACGCAGTATTTT TRBV9 . TRBJ2-3 . 16
CASSHGQGNEQYF TGCGCCAGCAGCCACGGACAGGGTAACGAGCAGTACTTC TRBV5-1 few TRBJ2-7 TRBD1 13
CASRKAGTDLRGSYNEQFF TGTGCCAGCAGGAAAGCCGGAACGGACCTCCGAGGGTCCTACAATGAGCAGTTCTTC TRBV13 . TRBJ2-1 . 19
CASSYSRQGEETQYF TGTGCCAGCAGTTACTCAAGACAGGGGGAAGAGACCCAGTACTTC TRBV6-5 . TRBJ2-5 TRBD1 15
CASSPGQGDYGYTF TGTGCCAGCAGCCCGGGACAGGGTGACTATGGCTACACCTTC TRBV9 few TRBJ1-2 TRBD1 14
CASSLALGPDTQYF TGCGCCAGCAGCTTGGCTCTGGGGCCAGATACGCAGTATTTT TRBV5-1 . TRBJ2-3 . 14
CASPTPADTGELFF TGTGCCAGCCCGACGCCAGCGGACACCGGGGAGCTGTTTTTT TRBV5-8 once TRBJ2-2 . 14